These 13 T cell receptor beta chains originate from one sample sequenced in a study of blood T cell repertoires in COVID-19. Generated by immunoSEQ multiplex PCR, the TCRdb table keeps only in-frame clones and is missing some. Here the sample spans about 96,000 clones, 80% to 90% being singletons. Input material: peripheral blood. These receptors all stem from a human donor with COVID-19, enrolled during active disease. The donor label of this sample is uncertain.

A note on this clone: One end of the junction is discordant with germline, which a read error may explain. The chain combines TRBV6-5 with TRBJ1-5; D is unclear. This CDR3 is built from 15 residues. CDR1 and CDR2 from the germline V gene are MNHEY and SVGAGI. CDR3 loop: CASSYSITSNQLQHF. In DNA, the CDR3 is TGTGCCAGCAGTTACTCGATCACTAGCAATCAGCTCCAGCATTTT.

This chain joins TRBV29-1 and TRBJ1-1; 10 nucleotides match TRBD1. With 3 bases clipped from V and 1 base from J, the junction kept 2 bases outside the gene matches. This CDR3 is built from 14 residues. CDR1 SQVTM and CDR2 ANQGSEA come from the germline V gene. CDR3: CSVDRTGGNTEAFF. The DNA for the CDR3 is TGCAGCGTTGATAGGACAGGGGGGAACACTGAAGCTTTCTTT.

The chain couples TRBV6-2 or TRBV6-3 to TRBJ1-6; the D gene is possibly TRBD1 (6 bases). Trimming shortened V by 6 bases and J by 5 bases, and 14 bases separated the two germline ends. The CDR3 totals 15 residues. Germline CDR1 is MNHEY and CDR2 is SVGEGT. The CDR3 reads CASSRQAGDNSPLHF. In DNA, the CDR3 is TGTGCCAGCAGCCGACAGGCCGGGGATAATTCACCCCTCCACTTT.

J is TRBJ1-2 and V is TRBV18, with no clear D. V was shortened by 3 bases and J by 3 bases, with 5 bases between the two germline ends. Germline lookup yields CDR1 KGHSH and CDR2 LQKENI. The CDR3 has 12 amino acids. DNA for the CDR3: TGTGCCAGCTCACCGGACTACTATGGCTACACCTTC. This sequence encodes CASSPDYYGYTF.

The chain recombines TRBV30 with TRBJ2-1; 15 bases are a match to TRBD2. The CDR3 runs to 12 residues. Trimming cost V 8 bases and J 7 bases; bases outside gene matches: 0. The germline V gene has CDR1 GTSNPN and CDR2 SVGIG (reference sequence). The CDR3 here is CAGTSGRNEQFF. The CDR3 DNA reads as TGTGCCGGGACTAGCGGGAGGAATGAGCAGTTCTTC.

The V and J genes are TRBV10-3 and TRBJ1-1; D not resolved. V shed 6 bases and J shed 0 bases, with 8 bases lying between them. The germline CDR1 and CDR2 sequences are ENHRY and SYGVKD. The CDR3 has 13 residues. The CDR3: CAISPELNTEAFF. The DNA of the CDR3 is TGTGCCATCAGCCCTGAGTTGAACACTGAAGCTTTCTTT.

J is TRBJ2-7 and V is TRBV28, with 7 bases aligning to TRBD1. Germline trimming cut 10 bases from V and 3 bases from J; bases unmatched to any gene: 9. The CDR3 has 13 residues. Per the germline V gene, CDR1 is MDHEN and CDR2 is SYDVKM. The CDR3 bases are TGTGCCATCACAGGGGCCCCCCGCTACGAGCAGTACTTC. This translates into CAITGAPRYEQYF.

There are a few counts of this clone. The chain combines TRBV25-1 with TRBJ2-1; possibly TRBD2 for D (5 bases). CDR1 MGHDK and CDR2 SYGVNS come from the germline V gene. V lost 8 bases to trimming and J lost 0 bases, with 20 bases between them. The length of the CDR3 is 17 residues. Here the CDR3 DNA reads TGTGCCAGCGGACTCCTGCCAAGTAACAGCTCCTACAATGAGCAGTTCTTC. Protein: CASGLLPSNSSYNEQFF.

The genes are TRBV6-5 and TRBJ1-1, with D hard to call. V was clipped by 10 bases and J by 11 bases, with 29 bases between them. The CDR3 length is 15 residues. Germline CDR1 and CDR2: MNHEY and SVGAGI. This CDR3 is CATHREYGPSTRAFF. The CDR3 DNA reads TGTGCCACGCACCGGGAGTACGGGCCCTCAACGCGGGCTTTCTTT.

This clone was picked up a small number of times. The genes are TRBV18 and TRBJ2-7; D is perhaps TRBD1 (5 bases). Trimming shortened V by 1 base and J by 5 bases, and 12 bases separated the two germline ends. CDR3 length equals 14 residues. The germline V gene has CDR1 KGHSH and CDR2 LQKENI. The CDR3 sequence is CASSPQGRAHEQYF. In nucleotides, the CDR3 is TGTGCCAGCTCACCACAAGGCAGGGCCCACGAGCAGTACTTC.

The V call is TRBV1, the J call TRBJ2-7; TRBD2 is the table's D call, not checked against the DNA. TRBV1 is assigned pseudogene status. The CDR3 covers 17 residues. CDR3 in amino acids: CTSSHRTSGRRIYEQYF. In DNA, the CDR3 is TGCACCAGCAGCCATAGGACTAGCGGGAGGAGGATCTACGAGCAGTACTTC.

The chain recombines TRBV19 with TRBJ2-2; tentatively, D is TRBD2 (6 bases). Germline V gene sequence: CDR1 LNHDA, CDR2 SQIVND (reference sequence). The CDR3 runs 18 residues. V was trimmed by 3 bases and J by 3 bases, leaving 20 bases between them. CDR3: CASSMRRRQRADTGELFF. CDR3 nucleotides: TGTGCCAGTAGTATGAGGAGGCGGCAGCGGGCCGACACCGGGGAGCTGTTTTTT.

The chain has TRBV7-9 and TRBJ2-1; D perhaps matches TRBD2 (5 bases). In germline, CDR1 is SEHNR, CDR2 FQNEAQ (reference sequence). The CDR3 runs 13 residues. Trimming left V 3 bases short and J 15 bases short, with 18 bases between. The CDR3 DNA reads TGTGCCAGCAGCTTTTCCGGCGACGGGAAATCGTTCTTC. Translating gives CASSFSGDGKSFF.